This paragraph covers one T cell receptor (beta chain) sequence. Its antigen is undetermined. Generated by immunoSEQ multiplex PCR, the TCRdb table keeps only in-frame clones and is missing some. The sample carries 90,000 to 100,000 clones, roughly 87% recorded once. This entry is derived from a study of cytomegalovirus exposure and HLA in healthy donors. Trimming took 2 bases from V and 6 from J; bases not matched to a gene: 9. Germline values: CDR1 MNHEY, CDR2 SVGAGI. The length of the CDR3 is 16 residues. Notes on the study in general: Using the classifier, cytomegalovirus status was reportedly diagnosed with high specificity and sensitivity. It was confirmed in vitro that a few of the CMV-associated chains were specific for CMV antigens.

The clonotype comes from a woman under 40 in good health and CMV-seronegative. The rearrangement uses TRBV6-5 and TRBJ2-4; 8 nucleotides match TRBD2. The sequenced sample was PBMCs. In DNA, the CDR3 is TGTGCCAGCAGTTACGGGACCGGGACTAGAGGAAACATTCAGTACTTC. This gives the protein CASSYGTGTRGNIQYF.